This TCR beta chain comes out of a study of tissue T cells after allogeneic stem cell transplantation. Findings and caveats of the study: The study did not identify alloreactive or antigen-specific tissue TCRs, and some clones might be persisting host cells. Motif-based clustering found tissue-specific repertoire signatures shared across patients, though few clones were shared.

CDR3 sequences, V/J genes, frequencies and template counts came from survey-depth TCRbeta sequencing. Data came from immunoSEQ multiplex PCR; TCRdb stores just in-frame clones and leaves some out. The data show approximately 6,600 clones, 40% to 55% seen once. The CDR3 loop spans 14 amino acids. Germline values: CDR1 LGHDT, CDR2 YNNKQL (reference sequence). The ends were cut back, 5 bases at V and 2 bases at J, with 11 bases in the middle. Only one count was recorded for this clone. Antigen unknown. The genes and germline here are from mouse. The read stops 1 residue short of the end of the CDR3; the missing end is completed from the germline J gene. The time point was: mouse harvest day 7 after allogeneic transplant. Each mouse received 10^7 T-cell-depleted marrow cells plus 10^6 splenic CD5+ T cells by tail vein. B6 (H2b) cells into BALB/c (H2d) mice; tissues taken at day 7 or 14.

Sample: lymph node tissue. This receptor was obtained from a female BALB/c mouse given C57BL/6 T cells with graft-versus-host disease after an allogeneic hematopoietic cell transplant. The V and J genes are TRBV4 and TRBJ2-5, with D possibly matching TRBD1 (6 bases). The chain's CDR3 is CASSTNRAQDTQYF. The sequenced CDR3 bases are TGTGCCAGCAGCACCAACAGGGCCCAAGACACCCAGTAC.